Shown below are 22 T cell receptor beta chains from a single sample sequenced in a study of vaccination effects on CD4 cells after COVID-19. Their cognate antigens are unknown. TCRdb's copy holds only in-frame clones and misses some; the assay was immunoSEQ multiplex PCR. The repertoire holds about 40,000 clones, with approximately 73% as singletons. Pools of viral peptides were used by the ViraFEST assay to expand antigen-specific CD4+ T cells ahead of sequencing. The culture ran for roughly ten days before CD4+ T cells were isolated. The person had a PCR-confirmed SARS-CoV-2 infection during March to December 2020. The sample consisted of CD4+ T cells from PBMCs cultured with a peptide pool, taken before COVID-19 vaccination. Receptors were obtained from a human donor who had a prior SARS-CoV-2 infection.

The sample holds a few counts of this clone. The V call is TRBV7-9, the J call TRBJ2-7; 8 bases align to TRBD2. Germline trimming cut 4 bases from V and 6 bases from J; bases unmatched to any gene: 14. CDR3 size: 16 residues. Germline-derived CDR1 and CDR2 are SEHNR and FQNEAQ (reference sequence). CDR3 sequence (DNA): TGTGCCAGCAGCTGGGGGCCTAGCGGGTACTCTCGCGAGCAGTACTTC. Residues: CASSWGPSGYSREQYF. The full variable domain, its missing parts supplied by reference TRBV7-9 and TRBJ2-7, is DTGVSQNPRHKITKRGQNVTFRCDPISEHNRLYWYRQTLGQGPEFLTYFQNEAQLEKSRLLSDRFSAERPKGSFSTLEIQRTEQGDSAMYLCASSWGPSGYSREQYFGPGTRLTVT.

CDR3 loop: CAWSGVMSVSTDTQYF. CDR3 bases: TGTGCCTGGAGTGGTGTCATGAGCGTTAGCACAGATACGCAGTATTTT. V is TRBV30 and J is TRBJ2-3; D gene unclear. The CDR3 spans 16 residues. V was cut by 1 base and J by 0 bases, with 14 bases left in between. The germline V gene has CDR1 GTSNPN and CDR2 SVGIG (reference sequence).

The gene calls are TRBV5-1 and TRBJ2-2; 7 nucleotides align to TRBD2. Germline values: CDR1 SGHRS, CDR2 YFSETQ. CDR3 length: 15 amino acids. The junction had 3 bases not matched to a gene; V was cut back by 4 bases and J by 0 bases. CDR3 in amino acids: CASSTGLANTGELFF. The CDR3 coding sequence is TGCGCCAGCAGCACCGGACTAGCGAACACCGGGGAGCTGTTTTTT.

This clone came up once. This rearrangement joins TRBV4-2 to TRBJ2-1, with D tentatively TRBD2 (6 bases). V lost 4 bases, J lost 4 bases, and 20 bases lay in between. The CDR3 is 17 residues long. The germline V gene encodes CDR1 LGHNA and CDR2 YNFKEQ. The CDR3 protein is CASSPPRPSVGYNEQFF. The CDR3 region has the DNA TGTGCCAGCAGCCCACCCCGGCCTAGCGTAGGATACAATGAGCAGTTCTTC.

The chain links TRBV6-5 to TRBJ1-3; D remains ambiguous. The CDR3 contains 13 residues. V gave up 6 bases and J gave up 2 bases, with 8 bases separating them. Germline values: CDR1 MNHEY, CDR2 SVGAGI. CDR3 residues: CASSIRTGNTIYF. CDR3 DNA: TGTGCCAGCAGCATACGGACTGGAAACACCATATATTTT.

The genes are TRBV11-3 and TRBJ1-4, with 10 nucleotides matching TRBD1. J gave up 5 bases and V 0 bases, and 3 bases lay outside the gene matches. The CDR3 runs to 16 residues. Germline V gives CDR1 SGHNT, CDR2 YENEEA. The CDR3 sequence: CASSLEPGQGNEKLFF. In nucleotides, the CDR3 is TGTGCCAGCAGCTTAGAACCGGGACAGGGGAATGAAAAACTGTTTTTT.

V usage is TRBV21-1 and J usage is TRBJ2-5; TRBD2 was called by the table and not checked on the DNA. TRBV21-1 is an annotated pseudogene. There are 16 residues in the CDR3. The CDR3 is CASKEGFGPRQETQYF. The CDR3 DNA reads TGTGCCAGCAAGGAGGGATTCGGCCCACGACAAGAGACCCAGTACTTC.

The gene calls are TRBV7-9 and TRBJ1-1; D unclear. The CDR3 totals 11 residues. Germline V gene lookup returns CDR1 SEHNR and CDR2 FQNEAQ (reference sequence). V lost 5 bases to trimming and J lost 3 bases, with 4 bases between them. The DNA of the CDR3 is TGTGCCAGCAGCAAATACACTGAAGCTTTCTTT. The encoded protein is CASSKYTEAFF. The full variable domain, in which reference TRBV7-9 and TRBJ1-1 provide the parts outside the CDR3, is DTGVSQNPRHKITKRGQNVTFRCDPISEHNRLYWYRQTLGQGPEFLTYFQNEAQLEKSRLLSDRFSAERPKGSFSTLEIQRTEQGDSAMYLCASSKYTEAFFGQGTRLTVV.

V gene TRBV27 combines with J gene TRBJ1-2; D not resolved. The V gene's germline CDR1 is MNHEY and CDR2 SMNVEV (reference sequence). CDR3 length: 13 residues. V lost 6 bases and J lost 0, with 8 bases in between. The DNA of the CDR3 is TGTGCCAGCAGGGACGGAGCTAACTATGGCTACACCTTC. Its translation: CASRDGANYGYTF.

This clone was observed a few times. CDR3 protein: CASSLQTSGTGELFF. The CDR3 DNA is TGTGCCAGCAGCTTACAGACTAGCGGAACCGGGGAGCTGTTTTTT. The J gene is TRBJ2-2, the V gene TRBV7-3, with 9 nucleotides matching TRBD2. CDR3 length: 15 amino acids. CDR1 and CDR2 (germline): SGHTA, FQGTGA. V lost 2 bases and J lost 5; bases outside the gene matches: 3.

This chain links TRBV7-6 with TRBJ2-3, with 10 bases that match TRBD2. V lost 1 base and J lost 2; bases outside the gene matches: 9. This CDR3 is built from 18 residues. Germline CDR1 reads SGHVS; CDR2 reads FNYEAQ. CDR3 protein: CASSLGLGTSEHTDTQYF. The CDR3 bases are TGTGCCAGCAGCTTAGGTCTCGGGACTAGCGAACACACAGATACGCAGTATTTT.

The genes are TRBV30 and TRBJ2-1; a weak D match, TRBD2 (5 bases). Germline CDR1 GTSNPN, CDR2 SVGIG (reference sequence). The CDR3 extends over 16 amino acids. V lost 0 bases, J lost 0 bases, and 12 bases lay in between. CDR3: CAWSVRGLSSYNEQFF. The CDR3, as DNA: TGTGCCTGGAGTGTACGCGGGCTAAGCTCCTACAATGAGCAGTTCTTC.

The chain combines TRBV6-5 with TRBJ2-3; D is ambiguous. Trimming pared 4 bases from V and 5 bases from J, leaving 10 bases between. The CDR3 has 13 residues. CDR1 is MNHEY, CDR2 SVGAGI, per germline. The CDR3 loop reads CASSFLLGDTQYF. CDR3 nucleotides: TGTGCCAGCAGTTTTCTCTTGGGAGATACGCAGTATTTT.

This clone has a handful of counts. The rearrangement uses TRBV5-8 and TRBJ2-5; 12 bases map to TRBD2. Per germline, CDR1 SGHTS and CDR2 YDEGEE. The ends lost 0 bases at V and 5 bases at J; junction bases unmatched: 2. The CDR3 consists of 15 residues. CDR3: CASSLGLAGDETQYF. The DNA for the CDR3 is TGTGCCAGCAGCTTGGGACTAGCGGGGGATGAGACCCAGTACTTC.

The chain joins TRBV7-2 to TRBJ2-1; D not resolved. Trimming cost V 1 base and J 5 bases, with 6 bases left between them. From germline, CDR1 is SGHTA and CDR2 FQGNSA. The CDR3 consists of 13 residues. CDR3 region: CASSLERHNEQFF. CDR3 DNA: TGTGCCAGCAGCTTAGAGAGGCACAATGAGCAGTTCTTC.

The chain recombines TRBV5-1 with TRBJ1-6; D unresolved. This CDR3 spans 15 amino acids. CDR1 and CDR2 from the germline V gene are SGHRS and YFSETQ. V lost 3 bases and J lost 6, with 13 bases in between. Here the CDR3 DNA reads TGCGCCAGCAGCTCGCCGGAGGTCGGTAATTCACCCCTCCACTTT. It is translated as CASSSPEVGNSPLHF.

The chain combines TRBV15 with TRBJ2-3, with 8 bases fitting TRBD2. The CDR3 totals 15 residues. Trimming took 4 bases from V and 0 from J; bases not matched to a gene: 3. Germline loops: CDR1 LNHNV, CDR2 YYDKDF (reference sequence). CDR3: CATSNGLASTDTQYF. DNA for the CDR3: TGTGCCACCAGCAACGGACTAGCAAGCACAGATACGCAGTATTTT.

The J gene is TRBJ2-7, the V gene TRBV5-6; 10 nucleotides line up with TRBD2. Germline lookup yields CDR1 SGHDT and CDR2 YYEEEE. The CDR3 covers 15 residues. V was pared by 1 base and J by 5 bases, with 6 bases of the junction left unmatched. The CDR3 here is CASSLISGGENEQYF. CDR3 nucleotides: TGTGCCAGCAGCTTGATCAGCGGGGGGGAAAACGAGCAGTACTTC.

This chain uses TRBV7-9 with TRBJ2-5, with D possibly called TRBD1 or TRBD2 (5 bases each). V was pared by 5 bases and J by 1 base, with 11 bases between. This CDR3 spans 14 amino acids. The V gene's germline CDR1 is SEHNR and CDR2 FQNEAQ (reference sequence). The chain's CDR3 is CASSVGVSQETQYF. DNA of the CDR3: TGTGCCAGCAGCGTGGGGGTTTCCCAAGAGACCCAGTACTTC.

The chain uses TRBV2 and TRBJ2-1; D possibly corresponds to TRBD2 (5 bases). V lost 5 bases to trimming and J lost 6 bases, with 11 bases between them. CDR1 is SNHLY and CDR2 is FYNNEI in the germline V gene. This CDR3 spans 13 amino acids. CDR3 sequence (DNA): TGTGCCAGCAGTCTCGGACTTATCAATGAGCAGTTCTTC. This encodes CASSLGLINEQFF. Combining the CDR3 with reference TRBV2 and TRBJ2-1 gives the whole variable domain EPEVTQTPSHQVTQMGQEVILRCVPISNHLYFYWYRQILGQKVEFLVSFYNNEISEKSEIFDDQFSVERPDGSNFTLKIRSTKLEDSAMYFCASSLGLINEQFFGPGTRLTVL.

This chain uses TRBV5-8 with TRBJ1-4; D is uncertain. Trimming pared 3 bases from V and 0 bases from J, leaving 9 bases between. Per the germline V gene, CDR1 is SGHTS and CDR2 is YDEGEE. The CDR3 is 15 residues long. CDR3 protein: CASSSGVATNEKLFF. In DNA form, the CDR3 reads TGTGCCAGCAGCTCTGGAGTTGCAACTAATGAAAAACTGTTTTTT.

The chain uses TRBV19 and TRBJ1-1, with TRBD1 matching 7 bases. This CDR3 spans 17 amino acids. CDR1 and CDR2 (germline): LNHDA, SQIVND (reference sequence). Trimming at V came to 2 bases and at J to 4 bases, leaving 13 bases not matched to a gene. This CDR3 reads CASSITILWTGRTEAFF. CDR3 bases: TGTGCCAGTAGTATAACTATCCTCTGGACAGGCCGCACTGAAGCTTTCTTT.